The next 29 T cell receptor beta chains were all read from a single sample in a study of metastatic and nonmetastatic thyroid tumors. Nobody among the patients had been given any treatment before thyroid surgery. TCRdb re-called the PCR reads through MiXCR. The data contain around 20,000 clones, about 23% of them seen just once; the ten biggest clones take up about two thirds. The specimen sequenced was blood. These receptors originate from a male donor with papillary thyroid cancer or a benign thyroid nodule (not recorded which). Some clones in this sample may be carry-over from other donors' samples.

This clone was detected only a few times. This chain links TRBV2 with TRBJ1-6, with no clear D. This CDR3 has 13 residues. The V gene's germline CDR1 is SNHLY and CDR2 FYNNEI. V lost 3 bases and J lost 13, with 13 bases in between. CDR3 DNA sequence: TGTGCCAGCAGTGACGGTGTGGGAGTCCCCCTCCACTTT. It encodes CASSDGVGVPLHF.

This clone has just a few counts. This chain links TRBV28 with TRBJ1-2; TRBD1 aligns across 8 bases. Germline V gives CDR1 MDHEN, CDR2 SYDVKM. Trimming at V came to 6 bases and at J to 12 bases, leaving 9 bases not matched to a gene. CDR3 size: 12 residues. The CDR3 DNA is TGTGCCAGCAGCAGGACAGGGCTGGGGCACACCTTC. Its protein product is CASSRTGLGHTF.

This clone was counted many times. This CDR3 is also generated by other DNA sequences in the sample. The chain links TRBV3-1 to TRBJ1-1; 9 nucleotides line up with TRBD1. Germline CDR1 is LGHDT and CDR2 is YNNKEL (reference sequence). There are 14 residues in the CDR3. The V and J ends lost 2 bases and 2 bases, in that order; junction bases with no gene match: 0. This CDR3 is CASSQTGGNTEAFF. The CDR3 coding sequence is TGTGCCAGCAGCCAAACAGGGGGCAACACTGAAGCTTTCTTT.

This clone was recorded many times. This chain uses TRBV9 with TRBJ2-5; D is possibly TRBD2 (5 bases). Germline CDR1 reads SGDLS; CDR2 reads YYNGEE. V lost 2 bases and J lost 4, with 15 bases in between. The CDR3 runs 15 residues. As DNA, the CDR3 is TGTGCCAGCAGCGTCCGCCTAGGAGGAAGAGAGACCCAGTACTTC. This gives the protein CASSVRLGGRETQYF.

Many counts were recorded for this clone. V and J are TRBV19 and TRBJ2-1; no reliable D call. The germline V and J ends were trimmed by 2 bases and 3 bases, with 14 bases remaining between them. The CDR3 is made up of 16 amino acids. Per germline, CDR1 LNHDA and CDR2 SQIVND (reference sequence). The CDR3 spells CASSIIRVVGYNEQFF. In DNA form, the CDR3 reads TGTGCCAGTAGTATAATTCGAGTGGTTGGCTACAATGAGCAGTTCTTC.

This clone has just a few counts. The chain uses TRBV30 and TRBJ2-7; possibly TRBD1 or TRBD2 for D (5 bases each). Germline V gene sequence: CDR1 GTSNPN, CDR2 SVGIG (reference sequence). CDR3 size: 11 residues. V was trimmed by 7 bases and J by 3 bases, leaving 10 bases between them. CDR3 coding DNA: TGTGCCTTGGGACGGTACTACGAGCAGTACTTC. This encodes CALGRYYEQYF.

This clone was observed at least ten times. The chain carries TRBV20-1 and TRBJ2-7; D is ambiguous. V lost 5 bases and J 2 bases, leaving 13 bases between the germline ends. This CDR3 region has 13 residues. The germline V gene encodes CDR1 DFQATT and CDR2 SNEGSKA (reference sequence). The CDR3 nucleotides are TGCAGTGCTCATACCCCCCCCGCCTACGAGCAGTACTTC. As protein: CSAHTPPAYEQYF.

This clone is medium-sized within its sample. CDR3: CSARDRERHEQYF. The CDR3 region has the DNA TGCAGCGCCCGGGACAGGGAACGCCACGAGCAGTACTTC. The chain recombines TRBV29-1 with TRBJ2-7; 9 nucleotides agree with TRBD1. V lost 7 bases and J lost 5; bases outside the gene matches: 9. The germline gives CDR1 SQVTM, CDR2 ANQGSEA. This CDR3 contains 13 residues.

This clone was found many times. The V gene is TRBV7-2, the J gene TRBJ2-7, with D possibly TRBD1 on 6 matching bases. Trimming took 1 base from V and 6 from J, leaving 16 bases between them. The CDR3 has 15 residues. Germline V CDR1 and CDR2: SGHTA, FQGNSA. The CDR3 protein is CASSLGGGLVGEQYF. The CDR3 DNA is TGTGCCAGCAGCTTAGGAGGGGGTCTGGTAGGCGAGCAGTACTTC.

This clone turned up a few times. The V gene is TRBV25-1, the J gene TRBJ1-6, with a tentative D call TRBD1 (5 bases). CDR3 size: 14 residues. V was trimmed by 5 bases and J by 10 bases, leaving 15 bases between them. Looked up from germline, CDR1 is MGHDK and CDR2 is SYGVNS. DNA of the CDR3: TGTGCCAGCAGTCTTGGGGGGATCTACTCACCCCTCCACTTT. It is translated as CASSLGGIYSPLHF.

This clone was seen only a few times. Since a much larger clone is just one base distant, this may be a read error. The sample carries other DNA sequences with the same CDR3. The CDR3 protein is CASQSTDTQYF. For the CDR3, the DNA is TGTGCCAGCCAGAGCACAGATACGCAGTATTTT. The J gene is TRBJ2-3, the V gene TRBV10-2; D uncertain. The length of the CDR3 is 11 residues. Germline V gene data show CDR1 as WSHSY and CDR2 as SAAADI.

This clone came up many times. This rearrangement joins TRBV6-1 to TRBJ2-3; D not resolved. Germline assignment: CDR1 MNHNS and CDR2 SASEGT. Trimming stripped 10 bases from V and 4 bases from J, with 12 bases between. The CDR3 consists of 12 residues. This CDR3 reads CATGAGPDTQYF. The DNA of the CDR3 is TGTGCCACCGGTGCCGGGCCAGATACGCAGTATTTT.

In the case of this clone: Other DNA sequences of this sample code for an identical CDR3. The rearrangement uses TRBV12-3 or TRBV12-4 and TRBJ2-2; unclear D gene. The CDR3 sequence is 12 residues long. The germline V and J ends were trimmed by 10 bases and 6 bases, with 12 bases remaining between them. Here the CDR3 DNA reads TGTGCCACCTGCGCGGTTGCCGGGGAGCTGTTTTTT. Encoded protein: CATCAVAGELFF.

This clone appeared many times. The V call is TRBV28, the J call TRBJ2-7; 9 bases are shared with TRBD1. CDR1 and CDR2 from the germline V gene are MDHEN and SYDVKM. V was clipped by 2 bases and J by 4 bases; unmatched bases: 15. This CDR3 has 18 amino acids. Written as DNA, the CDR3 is TGTGCCAGCAGTTTAGTGTTGGATCTGGGGACAGGGACTTACGAGCAGTACTTC. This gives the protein CASSLVLDLGTGTYEQYF. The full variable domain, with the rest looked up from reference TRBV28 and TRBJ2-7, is DVKVTQSSRYLVKRTGEKVFLECVQDMDHENMFWYRQDPGLGLRLIYFSYDVKMKEKGDIPEGYSVSREKKERFSLILESASTNQTSMYLCASSLVLDLGTGTYEQYFGPGTRLTVT.

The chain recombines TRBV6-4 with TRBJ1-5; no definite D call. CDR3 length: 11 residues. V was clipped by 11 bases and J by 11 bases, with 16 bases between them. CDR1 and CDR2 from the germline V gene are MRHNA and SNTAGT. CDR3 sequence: CAHRPDVAQHF. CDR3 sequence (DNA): TGTGCCCATCGGCCTGACGTGGCCCAGCATTTT.

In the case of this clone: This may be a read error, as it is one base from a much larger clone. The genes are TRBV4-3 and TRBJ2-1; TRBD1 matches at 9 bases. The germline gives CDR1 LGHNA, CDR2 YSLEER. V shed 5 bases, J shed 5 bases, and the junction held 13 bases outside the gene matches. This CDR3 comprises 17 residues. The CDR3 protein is CASSIVRGTGSNNEQFF. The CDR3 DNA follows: TGCGCCAGCAGCATCGTAAGGGGGACAGGGAGCAACAATGAGCAGTTCTTC.

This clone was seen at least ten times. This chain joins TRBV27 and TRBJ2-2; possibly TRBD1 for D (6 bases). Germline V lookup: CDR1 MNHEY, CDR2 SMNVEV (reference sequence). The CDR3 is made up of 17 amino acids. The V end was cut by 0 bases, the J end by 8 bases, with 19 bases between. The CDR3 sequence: CASSLSRGSNIRGELFF. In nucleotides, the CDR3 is TGTGCCAGCAGTTTATCTAGGGGGTCCAACATTAGGGGGGAGCTGTTTTTT.

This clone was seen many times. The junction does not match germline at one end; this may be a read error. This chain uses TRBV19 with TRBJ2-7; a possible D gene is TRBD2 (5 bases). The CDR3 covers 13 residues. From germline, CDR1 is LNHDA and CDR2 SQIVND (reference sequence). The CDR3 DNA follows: TGTGCCAGTAGTACAACCCTACGTTGGGAGCAGCACTTC. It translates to CASSTTLRWEQHF. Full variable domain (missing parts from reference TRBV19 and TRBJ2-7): DGGITQSPKYLFRKEGQNVTLSCEQNLNHDAMYWYRQDPGQGLRLIYYSQIVNDFQKGDIAEGYSVSREKKESFPLTVTSAQKNPTAFYLCASSTTLRWEQHFGPGTRLTVT.

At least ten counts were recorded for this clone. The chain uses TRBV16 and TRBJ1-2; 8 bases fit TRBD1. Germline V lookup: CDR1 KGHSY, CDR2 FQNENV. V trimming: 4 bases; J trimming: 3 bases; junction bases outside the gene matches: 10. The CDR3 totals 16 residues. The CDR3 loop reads CASSRSQGDRDYGYTF. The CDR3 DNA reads TGTGCCAGCAGCCGATCACAGGGGGATAGGGACTATGGCTACACCTTC.

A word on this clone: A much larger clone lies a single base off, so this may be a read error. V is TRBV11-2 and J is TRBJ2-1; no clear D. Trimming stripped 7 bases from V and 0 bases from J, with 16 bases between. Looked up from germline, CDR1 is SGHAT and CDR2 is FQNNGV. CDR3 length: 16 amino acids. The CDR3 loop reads CASIPRLQSSYNEQFF. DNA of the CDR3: TGTGCCAGCATCCCAAGACTCCAGAGCTCCTACAATGAGCAGTTCTTC.

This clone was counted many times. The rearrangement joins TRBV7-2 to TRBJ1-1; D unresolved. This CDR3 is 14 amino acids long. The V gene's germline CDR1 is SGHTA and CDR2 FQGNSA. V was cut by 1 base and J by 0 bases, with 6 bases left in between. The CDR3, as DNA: TGTGCCAGCAGCTTAGAGTTTTTGAACACTGAAGCTTTCTTT. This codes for CASSLEFLNTEAFF.

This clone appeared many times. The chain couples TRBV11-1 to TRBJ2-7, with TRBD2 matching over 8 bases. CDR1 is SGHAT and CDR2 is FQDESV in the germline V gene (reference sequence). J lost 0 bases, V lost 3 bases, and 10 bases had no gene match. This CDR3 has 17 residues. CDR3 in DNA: TGTGCCAGCAGCTTCTTAGCGGGATATAATCCCTCCTACGAGCAGTACTTC. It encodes CASSFLAGYNPSYEQYF.

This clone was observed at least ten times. The CDR3 loop is CASSFISGNTIYF. The CDR3 region has the DNA TGCGCCAGCAGCTTCATCTCTGGAAACACCATATATTTT. The V and J genes are TRBV5-1 and TRBJ1-3; no reliable D call. Trimming took off 2 bases at V and 0 bases at J, with 3 bases between the two ends. This CDR3 contains 13 residues. Per the germline V gene, CDR1 is SGHRS and CDR2 is YFSETQ.

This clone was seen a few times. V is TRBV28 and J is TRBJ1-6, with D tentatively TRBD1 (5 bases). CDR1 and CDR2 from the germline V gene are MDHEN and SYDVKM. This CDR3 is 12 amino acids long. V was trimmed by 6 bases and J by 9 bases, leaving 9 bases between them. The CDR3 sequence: CASSLQASPLHF. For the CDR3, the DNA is TGTGCCAGCAGCCTACAGGCTTCACCCCTCCACTTT.

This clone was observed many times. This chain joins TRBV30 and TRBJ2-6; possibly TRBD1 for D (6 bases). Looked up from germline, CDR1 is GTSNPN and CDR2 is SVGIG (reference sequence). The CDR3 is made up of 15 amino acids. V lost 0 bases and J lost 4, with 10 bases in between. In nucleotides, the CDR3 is TGTGCCTGGAGTGTAACAGGGACAGGGGCCAACGTCCTGACTTTC. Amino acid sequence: CAWSVTGTGANVLTF.

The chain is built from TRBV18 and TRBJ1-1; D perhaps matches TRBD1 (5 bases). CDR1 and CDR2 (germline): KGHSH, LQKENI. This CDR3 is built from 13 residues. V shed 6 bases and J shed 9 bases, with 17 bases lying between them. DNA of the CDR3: TGTGCCAGCTCCCTCGACAGACCTCCTAAAGCTTTCTTT. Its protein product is CASSLDRPPKAFF.

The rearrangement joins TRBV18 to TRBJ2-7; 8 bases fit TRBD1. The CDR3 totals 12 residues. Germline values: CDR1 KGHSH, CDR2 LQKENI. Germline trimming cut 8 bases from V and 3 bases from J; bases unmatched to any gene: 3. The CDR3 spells CASGQGYYEQYF. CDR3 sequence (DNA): TGTGCCAGCGGACAGGGCTACTACGAGCAGTACTTC.

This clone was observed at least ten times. The DNA for the CDR3 is TGTGCCAGCAGCCAACTAGCGGGAGGGCCAGATACGCAGTATTTT. Translated: CASSQLAGGPDTQYF. V is TRBV4-2 and J is TRBJ2-3; TRBD2 matches at 12 bases. CDR1 is LGHNA, CDR2 YNFKEQ, per germline. J gave up 4 bases and V 2 bases, and 1 base lay outside the gene matches. The length of the CDR3 is 15 residues.

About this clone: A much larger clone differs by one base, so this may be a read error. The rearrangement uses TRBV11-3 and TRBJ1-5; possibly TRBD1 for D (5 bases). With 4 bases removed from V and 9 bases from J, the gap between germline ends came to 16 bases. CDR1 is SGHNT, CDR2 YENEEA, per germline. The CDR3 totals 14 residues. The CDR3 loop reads CASSSGAGHMPQHF. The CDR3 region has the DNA TGTGCCAGCAGCTCCGGAGCAGGGCACATGCCCCAGCATTTT.